Below are 8 T cell receptor beta chains sequenced from a single sample in a study of PD-1 blockade in mismatch repair-deficient tumors. The method was immunoSEQ multiplex PCR; TCRdb's version includes in-frame clones alone and lacks a portion of them. The sample carries about 79,000 clones, 70% to 90% recorded once. Here the sequenced sample was peripheral blood, taken 44 weeks after starting pembrolizumab. The receptors originated from an adult with mismatch repair-deficient cancer.

The chain links TRBV7-2 to TRBJ2-1; TRBD2 is a possible D gene (7 bases). Trimming left V 4 bases short and J 1 base short, with 14 bases between. The CDR3 spans 16 residues. Germline CDR1 and CDR2: SGHTA and FQGNSA. In DNA, the CDR3 is TGTGCCAGCAGCTCCCGGGGAGGGGGGTCCTACAATGAGCAGTTCTTC. Its protein is CASSSRGGGSYNEQFF.

This clone came up a few times. J is TRBJ2-3 and V is TRBV28; TRBD2 aligns across 8 bases. This CDR3 has 14 residues. V trimming: 6 bases; J trimming: 2 bases; junction bases outside the gene matches: 4. Germline lookup yields CDR1 MDHEN and CDR2 SYDVKM. The CDR3, as DNA: TGTGCCAGCAGAGCGGGAGCAGCCACAGATACGCAGTATTTT. It yields the protein CASRAGAATDTQYF.

The rearrangement uses TRBV7-8 and TRBJ2-2; TRBD1 is a possible D gene (6 bases). Germline values: CDR1 SGHVS, CDR2 FQNEAQ. The CDR3 sequence is 16 residues long. V lost 6 bases to trimming and J lost 1 base, with 15 bases between them. The CDR3 loop is CASRSKGDENTGELFF. The CDR3 DNA follows: TGTGCCAGCAGGTCTAAGGGGGATGAGAACACCGGGGAGCTGTTTTTT.

The chain combines TRBV11-2 with TRBJ1-2; 10 bases agree with TRBD1. Losses at the gene ends were 1 base for V and 8 bases for J; bases not matched to a gene: 4. This CDR3 has 14 amino acids. Germline V gene data show CDR1 as SGHAT and CDR2 as FQNNGV. The DNA of the CDR3 is TGTGCCAGCAGCTTAGCGGGGACAGGGGACGGCTACACCTTC. Translating gives CASSLAGTGDGYTF.

The rearrangement joins TRBV7-2 to TRBJ2-7; the match to TRBD1 covers 7 bases. The CDR3 consists of 14 residues. Trimming at V came to 0 bases and at J to 1 base, leaving 0 bases not matched to a gene. From germline, CDR1 is SGHTA and CDR2 FQGNSA. The CDR3 DNA sequence: TGTGCCAGCAGCTTAGCGGGACAGTCCTACGAGCAGTACTTC. This encodes CASSLAGQSYEQYF.

This clone was picked up a small number of times. The V gene is TRBV5-6, the J gene TRBJ2-1; D perhaps matches TRBD1 (6 bases). Trimming left V 6 bases short and J 3 bases short, with 13 bases between. The V gene's germline CDR1 is SGHDT and CDR2 YYEEEE. This CDR3 spans 14 amino acids. The CDR3 protein is CASIGRDNYNEQFF. Here the CDR3 DNA reads TGTGCCAGCATCGGCAGGGACAACTACAATGAGCAGTTCTTC.

The sample holds a few counts of this clone. This chain uses TRBV29-1 with TRBJ1-1, with a weak D call TRBD1 (6 bases). The germline gives CDR1 SQVTM, CDR2 ANQGSEA. CDR3 length: 14 amino acids. V lost 4 bases and J lost 6, with 18 bases in between. This CDR3 is CSVGGGRKGAEAFF. CDR3 in DNA: TGCAGCGTTGGGGGGGGCCGAAAGGGCGCTGAAGCTTTCTTT.

The chain joins TRBV27 to TRBJ2-1, with TRBD2 matching over 7 bases. CDR1 is MNHEY and CDR2 is SMNVEV in the germline V gene (reference sequence). V shed 8 bases, J shed 0 bases, and the junction held 10 bases outside the gene matches. This CDR3 contains 16 residues. The CDR3: CASRRSGASSYNEQFF. CDR3 in DNA: TGTGCCAGCCGTAGAAGCGGGGCAAGCTCCTACAATGAGCAGTTCTTC.